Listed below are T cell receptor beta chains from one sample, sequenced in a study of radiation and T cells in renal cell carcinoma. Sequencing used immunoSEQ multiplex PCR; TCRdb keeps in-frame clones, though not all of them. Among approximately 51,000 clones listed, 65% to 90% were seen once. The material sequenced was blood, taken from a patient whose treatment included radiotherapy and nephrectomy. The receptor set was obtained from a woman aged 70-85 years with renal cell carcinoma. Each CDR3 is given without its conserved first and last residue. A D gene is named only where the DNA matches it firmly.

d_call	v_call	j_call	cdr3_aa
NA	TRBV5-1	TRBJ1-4	ASSLVAGLEGKLF
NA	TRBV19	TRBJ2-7	ASSPRGDGSYYEQY
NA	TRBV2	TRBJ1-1	ASSNSRNTEAF
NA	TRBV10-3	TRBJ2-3	AIASQEPTQY
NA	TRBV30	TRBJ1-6	AWSVIGSPLH
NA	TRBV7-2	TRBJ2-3	ASSPLGGGLTDTQY
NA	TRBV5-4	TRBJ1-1	ASRLTANTEAF
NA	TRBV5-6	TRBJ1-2	ASSNSDASYYGYT
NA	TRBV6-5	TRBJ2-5	ASSYSLGPGETQY
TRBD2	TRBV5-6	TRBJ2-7	ASNVAGQSYEQY
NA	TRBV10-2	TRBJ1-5	ASSDDSSNQPQH
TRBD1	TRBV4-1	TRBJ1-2	ASSPGSGTGNYGYT